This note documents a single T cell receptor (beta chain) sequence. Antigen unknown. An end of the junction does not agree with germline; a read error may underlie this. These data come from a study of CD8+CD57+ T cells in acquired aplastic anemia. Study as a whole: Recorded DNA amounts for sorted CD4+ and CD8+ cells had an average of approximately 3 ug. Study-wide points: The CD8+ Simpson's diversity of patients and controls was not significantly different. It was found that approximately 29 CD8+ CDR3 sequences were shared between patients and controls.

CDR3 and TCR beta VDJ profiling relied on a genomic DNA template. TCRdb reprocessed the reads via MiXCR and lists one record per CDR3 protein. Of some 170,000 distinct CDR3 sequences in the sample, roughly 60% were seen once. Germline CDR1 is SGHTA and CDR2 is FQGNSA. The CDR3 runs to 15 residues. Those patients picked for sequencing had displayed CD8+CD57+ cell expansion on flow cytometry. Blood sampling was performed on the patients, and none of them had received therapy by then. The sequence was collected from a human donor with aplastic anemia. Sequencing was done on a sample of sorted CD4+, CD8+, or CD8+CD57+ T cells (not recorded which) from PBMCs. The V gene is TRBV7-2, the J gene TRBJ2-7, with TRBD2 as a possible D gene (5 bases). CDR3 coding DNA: TGTGCCCGCAGCCCCTCTGGGGAAGTTCGAACGGGGAAGTACTTC. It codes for CARSPSGEVRTGKYF.